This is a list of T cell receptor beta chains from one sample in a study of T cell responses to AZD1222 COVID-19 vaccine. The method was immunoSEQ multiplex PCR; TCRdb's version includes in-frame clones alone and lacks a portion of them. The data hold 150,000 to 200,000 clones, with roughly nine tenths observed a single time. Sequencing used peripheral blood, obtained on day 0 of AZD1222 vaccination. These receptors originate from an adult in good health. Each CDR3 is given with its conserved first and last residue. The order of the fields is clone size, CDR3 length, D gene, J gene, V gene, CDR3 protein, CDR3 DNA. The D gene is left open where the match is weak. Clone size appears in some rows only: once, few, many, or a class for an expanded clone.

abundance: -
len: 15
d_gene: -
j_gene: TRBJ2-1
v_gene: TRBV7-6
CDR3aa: CASSLNGLLYNEQFF
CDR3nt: TGTGCCAGCAGCTTAAATGGACTACTATACAATGAGCAGTTCTTC

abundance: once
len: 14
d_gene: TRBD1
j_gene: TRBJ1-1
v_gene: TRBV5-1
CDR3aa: CASSLRTGDGGAFF
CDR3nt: TGCGCCAGCAGCTTAAGGACAGGGGATGGTGGAGCTTTCTTT

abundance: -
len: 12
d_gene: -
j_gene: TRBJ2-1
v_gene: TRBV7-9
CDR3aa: CASSVPPGEQFF
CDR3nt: TGTGCCAGCAGCGTTCCACCAGGTGAGCAGTTCTTC

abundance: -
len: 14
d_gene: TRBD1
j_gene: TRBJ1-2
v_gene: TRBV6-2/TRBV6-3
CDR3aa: CASSDRGGNYGYTF
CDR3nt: TGTGCCAGCAGTGACAGGGGGGGCAACTATGGCTACACCTTC

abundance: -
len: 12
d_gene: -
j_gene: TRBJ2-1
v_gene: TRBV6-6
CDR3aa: CAGGTSYNEQFF
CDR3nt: TGTGCCGGAGGTACCTCCTACAATGAGCAGTTCTTC

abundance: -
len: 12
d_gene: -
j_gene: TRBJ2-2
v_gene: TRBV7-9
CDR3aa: CASGQYTGELFF
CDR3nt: TGTGCCAGCGGCCAGTACACCGGGGAGCTGTTTTTT

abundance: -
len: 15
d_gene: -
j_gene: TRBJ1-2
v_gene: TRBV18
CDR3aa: CASSPPESTAYGYTF
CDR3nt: TGTGCCAGCTCACCACCGGAGTCGACGGCCTATGGCTACACCTTC

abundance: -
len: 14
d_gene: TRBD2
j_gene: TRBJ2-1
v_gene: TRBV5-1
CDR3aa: CASGAGGNYNEQFF
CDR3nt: TGCGCCAGCGGAGCGGGGGGCAACTACAATGAGCAGTTCTTC

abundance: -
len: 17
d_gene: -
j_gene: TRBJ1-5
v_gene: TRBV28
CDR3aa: CASSIGRARLNHQPQHF
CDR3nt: TGTGCCAGCAGCATCGGAAGGGCCAGGCTAAATCATCAGCCCCAGCATTTT

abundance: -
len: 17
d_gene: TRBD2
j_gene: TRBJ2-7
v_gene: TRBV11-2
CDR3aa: CASSLGYSSGGLYEQYF
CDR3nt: TGTGCCAGCAGCTTAGGTTATTCCAGCGGGGGGCTGTACGAGCAGTACTTC

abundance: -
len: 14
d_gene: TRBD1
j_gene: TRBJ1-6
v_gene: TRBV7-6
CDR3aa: CASSLSGGNSPLHF
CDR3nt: TGTGCCAGCAGCTTATCAGGGGGCAATTCACCCCTCCACTTT

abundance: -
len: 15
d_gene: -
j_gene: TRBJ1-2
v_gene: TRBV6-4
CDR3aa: CASSETVGNNYGYTF
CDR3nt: TGTGCCAGCAGCGAGACCGTGGGAAATAACTATGGCTACACCTTC

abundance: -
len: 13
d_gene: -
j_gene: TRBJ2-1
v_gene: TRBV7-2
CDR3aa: CASSQGFYNEQFF
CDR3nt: TGTGCCAGCAGCCAGGGGTTTTACAATGAGCAGTTCTTC

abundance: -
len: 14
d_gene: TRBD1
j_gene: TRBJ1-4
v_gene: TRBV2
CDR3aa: CASSPTGFNEKLFF
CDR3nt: TGTGCCAGCAGCCCGACAGGGTTTAATGAAAAACTGTTTTTT

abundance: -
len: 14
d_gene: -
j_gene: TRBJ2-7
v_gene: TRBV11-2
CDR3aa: CASSLGPGIYEQYF
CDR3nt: TGTGCCAGCAGCTTAGGCCCAGGGATCTACGAGCAGTACTTC

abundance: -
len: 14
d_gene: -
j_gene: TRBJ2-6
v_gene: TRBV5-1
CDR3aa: CASRTSSGANVLTF
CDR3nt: TGCGCCAGCAGAACAAGCTCTGGGGCCAACGTCCTGACTTTC

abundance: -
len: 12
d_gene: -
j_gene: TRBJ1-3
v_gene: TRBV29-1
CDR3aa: CSVAWARNTIYF
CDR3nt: TGCAGCGTCGCTTGGGCTCGAAACACCATATATTTT

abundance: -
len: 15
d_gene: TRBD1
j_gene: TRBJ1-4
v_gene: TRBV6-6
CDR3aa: CASGNEQGFGEKLFF
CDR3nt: TGTGCCAGCGGGAATGAACAGGGGTTCGGCGAAAAACTGTTTTTT

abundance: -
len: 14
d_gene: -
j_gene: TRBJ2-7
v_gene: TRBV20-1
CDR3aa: CSASFWGGMNEQYF
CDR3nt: TGCAGTGCTAGTTTTTGGGGGGGCATGAACGAGCAGTACTTC

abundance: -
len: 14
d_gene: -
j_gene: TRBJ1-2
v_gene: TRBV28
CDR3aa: CASSLDRMGYGYTF
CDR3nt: TGTGCCAGCAGTTTGGATCGCATGGGGTATGGCTACACCTTC

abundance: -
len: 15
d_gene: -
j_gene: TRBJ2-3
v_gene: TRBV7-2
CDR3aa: CASSPLVGGRDTQYF
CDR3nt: TGTGCCAGCAGCCCCCTCGTGGGCGGGCGGGATACGCAGTATTTT

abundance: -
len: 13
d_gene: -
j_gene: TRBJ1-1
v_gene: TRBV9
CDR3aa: CASSVSGNTEAFF
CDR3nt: TGTGCCAGCAGCGTATCAGGGAACACTGAAGCTTTCTTT

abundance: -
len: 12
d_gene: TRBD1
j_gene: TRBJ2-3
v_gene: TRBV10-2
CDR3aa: CARGTGPDTQYF
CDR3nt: TGCGCCAGGGGGACAGGGCCAGATACGCAGTATTTT

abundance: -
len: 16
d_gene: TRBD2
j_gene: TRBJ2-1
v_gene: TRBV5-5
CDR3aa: CASSQVAGALGNEQFF
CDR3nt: TGTGCCAGCAGCCAGGTAGCGGGGGCTTTGGGGAATGAGCAGTTCTTC

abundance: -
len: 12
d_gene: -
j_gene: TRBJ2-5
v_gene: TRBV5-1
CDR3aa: CASRFGGETQYF
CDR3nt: TGCGCCAGCAGATTTGGGGGGGAGACCCAGTACTTC

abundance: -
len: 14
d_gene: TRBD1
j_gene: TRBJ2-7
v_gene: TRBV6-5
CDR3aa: CASSYNRGAHEQYF
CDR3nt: TGTGCCAGCAGTTATAACAGGGGGGCGCACGAGCAGTACTTC

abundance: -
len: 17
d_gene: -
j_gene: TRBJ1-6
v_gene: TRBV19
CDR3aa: CASSEEFSVDYNSPLHF
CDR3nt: TGTGCCAGTAGTGAGGAGTTCTCGGTGGATTATAATTCACCCCTCCACTTT

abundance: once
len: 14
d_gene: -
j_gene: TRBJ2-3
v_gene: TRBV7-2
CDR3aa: CASSLNLVTDTQYF
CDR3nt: TGTGCCAGCAGCTTAAACCTGGTCACAGATACGCAGTATTTT

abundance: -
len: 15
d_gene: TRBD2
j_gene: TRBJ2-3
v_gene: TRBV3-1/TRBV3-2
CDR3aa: CASSQALAGTDTQYF
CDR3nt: TGTGCCAGCAGCCAAGCACTAGCGGGCACAGATACGCAGTATTTT

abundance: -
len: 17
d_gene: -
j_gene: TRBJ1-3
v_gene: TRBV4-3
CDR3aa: CASSHRRQVGSGNTIYF
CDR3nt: TGCGCCAGCAGCCATCGGCGACAGGTGGGATCGGGAAACACCATATATTTT

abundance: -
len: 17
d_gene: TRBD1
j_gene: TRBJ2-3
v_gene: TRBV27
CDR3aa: CASSLIGVRGPGDTQYF
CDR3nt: TGTGCCAGCAGTTTGATTGGTGTCAGGGGGCCCGGAGATACGCAGTATTTT

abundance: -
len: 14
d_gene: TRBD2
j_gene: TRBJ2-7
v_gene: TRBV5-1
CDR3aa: CASSGAGDSYEQYF
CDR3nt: TGCGCCAGCAGCGGGGCGGGGGACTCCTACGAGCAGTACTTC

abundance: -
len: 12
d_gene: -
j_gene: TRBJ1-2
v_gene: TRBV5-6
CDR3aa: CASSLLSYGYTF
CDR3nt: TGTGCCAGCAGCTTGCTTAGCTATGGCTACACCTTC

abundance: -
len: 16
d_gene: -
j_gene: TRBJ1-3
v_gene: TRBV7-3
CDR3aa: CASSLTPESSGNTIYF
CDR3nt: TGTGCCAGCAGCTTAACGCCGGAAAGCTCTGGAAACACCATATATTTT

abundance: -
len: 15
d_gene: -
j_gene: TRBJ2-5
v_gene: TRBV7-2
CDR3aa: CASSLDPYGQETQYF
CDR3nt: TGTGCCAGCAGCTTAGACCCGTATGGCCAAGAGACCCAGTACTTC

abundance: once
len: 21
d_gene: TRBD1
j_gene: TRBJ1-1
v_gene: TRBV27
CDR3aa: CASSLFGGRQGAVFGNTEAFF
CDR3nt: TGTGCCAGCAGTTTATTCGGTGGGAGACAGGGGGCGGTTTTTGGGAACACTGAAGCTTTCTTT

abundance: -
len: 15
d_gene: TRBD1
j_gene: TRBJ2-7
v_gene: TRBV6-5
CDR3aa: CASSYSRDRENEQYF
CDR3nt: TGTGCCAGCAGTTACTCCAGGGACAGAGAAAACGAGCAGTACTTC

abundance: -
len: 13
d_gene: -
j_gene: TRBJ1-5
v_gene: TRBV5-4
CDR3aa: CASSTDSNQPQHF
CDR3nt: TGTGCCAGCAGCACCGATAGCAATCAGCCCCAGCATTTT

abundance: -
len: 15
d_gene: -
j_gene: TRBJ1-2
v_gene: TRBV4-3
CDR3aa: CASSQDFFGSYGYTF
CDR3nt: TGCGCCAGCAGCCAAGATTTTTTTGGATCCTATGGCTACACCTTC

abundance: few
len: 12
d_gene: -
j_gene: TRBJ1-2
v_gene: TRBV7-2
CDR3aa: CASSLGDYGYTF
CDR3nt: TGTGCCAGCAGCTTAGGGGACTATGGCTACACCTTC

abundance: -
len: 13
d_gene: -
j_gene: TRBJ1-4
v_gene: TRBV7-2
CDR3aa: CASSVNMGEKLFF
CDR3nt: TGTGCCAGCAGCGTAAACATGGGGGAAAAACTGTTTTTT

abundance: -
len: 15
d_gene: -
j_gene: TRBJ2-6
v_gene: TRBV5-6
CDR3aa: CASSVTGRGANVLTF
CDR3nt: TGTGCCAGCAGCGTCACAGGGCGGGGGGCCAACGTCCTGACTTTC

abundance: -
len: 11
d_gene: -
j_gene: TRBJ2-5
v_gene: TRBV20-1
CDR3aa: CSARDQETQYF
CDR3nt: TGCAGTGCTAGAGATCAAGAGACCCAGTACTTC